Shown below are 17 T cell receptor beta chains from a single sample sequenced in a study of T cell responses to AZD1222 COVID-19 vaccine. Clones were sequenced by immunoSEQ multiplex PCR, and TCRdb holds only the in-frame ones, with some missing. This table has some 170,000 clones, roughly nine tenths appearing once. The sequencing used peripheral blood, collected on day 0 of AZD1222 vaccination. These receptors originate from an adult in good health.

J is TRBJ2-5 and V is TRBV18; TRBD1 aligns across 7 bases. Germline assignment: CDR1 KGHSH and CDR2 LQKENI. V was clipped by 2 bases and J by 0 bases; unmatched bases: 9. This CDR3 has 17 residues. This CDR3 reads CASSPSMATGYQETQYF. The DNA of the CDR3 is TGTGCCAGCTCACCATCCATGGCGACAGGGTACCAAGAGACCCAGTACTTC. The variable domain in full, with the rest retrieved from reference TRBV18 and TRBJ2-5, is NAGVMQNPRHLVRRRGQEARLRCSPMKGHSHVYWYRQLPEEGLKFMVYLQKENIIDESGMPKERFSAEFPKEGPSILRIQQVVRGDSAAYFCASSPSMATGYQETQYFGPGTRLLVL.

The V gene is TRBV29-1, the J gene TRBJ2-5; no definite D call. V was pared by 3 bases and J by 5 bases, with 7 bases between. Germline V gives CDR1 SQVTM, CDR2 ANQGSEA. This CDR3 is 11 amino acids long. CDR3 nucleotides: TGCAGCGTTGACAACGGGGAGACCCAGTACTTC. Translated: CSVDNGETQYF.

The rearrangement uses TRBV6-5 and TRBJ2-2, with a possible D match to TRBD2 (6 bases). There are 14 residues in the CDR3. V was shortened by 8 bases and J by 5 bases, with 15 bases between the two germline ends. Germline V gene lookup returns CDR1 MNHEY and CDR2 SVGAGI. The CDR3 DNA is TGTGCCAGCGGGCTCGGAGGGGTTACCGGGGAGCTGTTTTTT. Translating gives CASGLGGVTGELFF.

The chain is built from TRBV9 and TRBJ2-5, with 15 bases fitting TRBD2. The V gene's germline CDR1 is SGDLS and CDR2 YYNGEE. The CDR3 runs to 16 residues. J gave up 4 bases and V 4 bases, and 5 bases lay outside the gene matches. The CDR3 loop reads CASSRTSGGALETQYF. The CDR3 nucleotides read TGTGCCAGCAGCAGGACTAGCGGGGGGGCCTTAGAGACCCAGTACTTC.

The V and J genes are TRBV27 and TRBJ1-6; D remains unclear. Per the germline V gene, CDR1 is MNHEY and CDR2 is SMNVEV (reference sequence). The CDR3 length is 13 residues. Trimming took off 5 bases at V and 9 bases at J, with 11 bases between the two ends. The CDR3 bases are TGTGCCAGCAGTCCTTCCTGGCGTTCACCCCTCCACTTT. Its protein is CASSPSWRSPLHF.

V gene TRBV19 combines with J gene TRBJ1-5; TRBD1 matches at 8 bases. Germline V gives CDR1 LNHDA, CDR2 SQIVND (reference sequence). The ends lost 5 bases at V and 0 bases at J; junction bases unmatched: 9. The CDR3 is made up of 17 amino acids. This CDR3 is CASSLRTGPGSNQPQHF. CDR3 nucleotides: TGTGCCAGTAGTTTACGGACAGGGCCTGGTAGCAATCAGCCCCAGCATTTT.

The chain has TRBV28 and TRBJ1-1; 9 nucleotides line up with TRBD1. From germline, CDR1 is MDHEN and CDR2 SYDVKM. The CDR3 runs to 14 residues. J gave up 7 bases and V 4 bases, and 7 bases lay outside the gene matches. The CDR3 sequence is CASSSQGAGLEAFF. CDR3 DNA sequence: TGTGCCAGCAGTTCACAGGGGGCGGGACTTGAAGCTTTCTTT.

The chain uses TRBV30 and TRBJ1-2, with 8 bases aligning to TRBD1. Germline loops: CDR1 GTSNPN, CDR2 SVGIG (reference sequence). Unmatched junction bases numbered 2, after V lost 1 base and J lost 4 bases. There are 13 residues in the CDR3. The CDR3 DNA reads as TGTGCCTGGAGTGAGGACAGGGTCTATGGCTACACCTTC. It yields the protein CAWSEDRVYGYTF.

The chain links TRBV7-3 to TRBJ2-5; 9 positions match TRBD1. From germline, CDR1 is SGHTA and CDR2 FQGTGA. V lost 5 bases, J lost 5 bases, and 6 bases stayed unmatched. The CDR3 is made up of 14 amino acids. The CDR3: CASSPTGGAETQYF. CDR3 nucleotide sequence: TGTGCCAGCAGCCCTACAGGGGGCGCGGAGACCCAGTACTTC.

This chain connects TRBV6-5 to TRBJ1-6, with 7 bases that match TRBD1. This CDR3 spans 14 amino acids. Unmatched junction bases numbered 5, after V lost 5 bases and J lost 7 bases. Per the germline V gene, CDR1 is MNHEY and CDR2 is SVGAGI. For the CDR3, the DNA is TGTGCCAGCAGTAAGGGACAGAGAAATTCACCCCTCCACTTT. This encodes CASSKGQRNSPLHF.

Of note for this clone: This sample includes further DNA sequences coding for the same CDR3. The V and J genes are TRBV27 and TRBJ1-2, with D maybe TRBD1 (6 bases). The CDR3 loop spans 13 amino acids. Germline loops: CDR1 MNHEY, CDR2 SMNVEV (reference sequence). Trimming stripped 2 bases from V and 3 bases from J, with 7 bases between. The CDR3 coding sequence is TGTGCCAGCAGTTTAGGGGGCTACTATGGCTACACCTTC. This encodes CASSLGGYYGYTF.

This chain links TRBV10-1 with TRBJ2-7; 11 bases map to TRBD2. Germline CDR1 is WNHNN and CDR2 is SYGVQD (reference sequence). J lost 3 bases, V lost 2 bases, and 3 bases had no gene match. This CDR3 has 15 amino acids. CDR3 loop: CASSEGTSGNYEQYF. CDR3 nucleotides: TGCGCCAGCAGTGAGGGGACTAGCGGCAACTACGAGCAGTACTTC.

V is TRBV28 and J is TRBJ1-5; 7 nucleotides line up with TRBD1. This CDR3 spans 17 amino acids. With V trimmed by 3 bases and J by 5 bases, 13 bases remained unmatched. CDR1 MDHEN and CDR2 SYDVKM come from the germline V gene. For the CDR3, the DNA is TGTGCCAGCAGTTTCATAAACAGGGGCAAGGGGGATCAGCCCCAGCATTTT. Encoded protein: CASSFINRGKGDQPQHF.

The chain recombines TRBV29-1 with TRBJ1-1; D unresolved. V lost 7 bases, J lost 3 bases, and 12 bases lay in between. This CDR3 comprises 12 residues. The V gene's germline CDR1 is SQVTM and CDR2 ANQGSEA. The CDR3 sequence: CSGIRGDTEAFF. The DNA of the CDR3 is TGCAGCGGAATTCGTGGTGACACTGAAGCTTTCTTT.

The chain combines TRBV6-5 with TRBJ1-5, with unresolved D. With 8 bases removed from V and 7 bases from J, the gap between germline ends came to 15 bases. The CDR3 runs 13 residues. Germline V gene data show CDR1 as MNHEY and CDR2 as SVGAGI. The CDR3 bases are TGTGCCAGCGGTACTACCCGTCGGCAGCCCCAGCATTTT. Protein: CASGTTRRQPQHF.

V is TRBV7-3 and J is TRBJ2-7, with D maybe TRBD2 (6 bases). Trimming removed 0 bases at V and 3 bases at J, with 6 bases between. The CDR3 is 13 residues long. The germline V gene encodes CDR1 SGHTA and CDR2 FQGTGA. CDR3 coding DNA: TGTGCCAGCAGCTTAACGCGGGACTACGAGCAGTACGTC. Translation: CASSLTRDYEQYV.

This clone was observed a handful of times. This chain joins TRBV28 and TRBJ1-1; weak D call: TRBD1 (6 bases). The CDR3 totals 13 residues. V gave up 8 bases and J gave up 0 bases, with 10 bases separating them. Germline CDR1 is MDHEN and CDR2 is SYDVKM. The CDR3, as DNA: TGTGCCAGCCACCGGACAGTGAACACTGAAGCTTTCTTT. This sequence encodes CASHRTVNTEAFF.